These 29 T cell receptor beta chains were sequenced from one sample in a study of T cell responses to AZD1222 COVID-19 vaccine. Data came from immunoSEQ multiplex PCR; TCRdb stores just in-frame clones and leaves some out. Of more than 150,000 clones listed, approximately 94% are singletons. The source material was peripheral blood, sampled on day 0 of AZD1222 vaccination. The receptors originated from an adult in good health.

The V call is TRBV3-1 (or the pseudogene TRBV3-2), the J call TRBJ2-7, with D possibly matching TRBD1 (5 bases). CDR1 is LGHDT and CDR2 is YNNKEL in the germline V gene (reference sequence). Trimming shortened V by 4 bases and J by 2 bases, and 12 bases separated the two germline ends. The CDR3 consists of 14 residues. CDR3 amino acids: CASSRLDKTYEQYF. The CDR3 nucleotides read TGTGCCAGCAGCCGACTGGACAAAACCTACGAGCAGTACTTC.

Only a few counts were recorded for this clone. The rearrangement uses TRBV6-1 and TRBJ2-1; D remains unclear. Trimming removed 2 bases from V and 6 bases from J, with 11 bases in between. The CDR3 loop spans 14 amino acids. CDR1 and CDR2 (germline): MNHNS, SASEGT. The CDR3 here is CASSESWAGNEQFF. CDR3 sequence (DNA): TGTGCCAGCAGTGAATCGTGGGCTGGCAATGAGCAGTTCTTC.

This clone has only one observation. J is TRBJ1-3 and V is TRBV28; a possible D gene is TRBD1 (5 bases). Trimming took off 2 bases at V and 0 bases at J, with 11 bases between the two ends. CDR3 size: 16 residues. Germline lookup yields CDR1 MDHEN and CDR2 SYDVKM. The chain's CDR3 is CASSLQRGISGNTIYF. CDR3 in DNA: TGTGCCAGCAGTTTACAAAGGGGTATCTCTGGAAACACCATATATTTT.

This clone was picked up one time. The chain recombines TRBV5-4 with TRBJ2-5; 11 bases are a match to TRBD2. CDR1 and CDR2 (germline): SGHNT, YYREEE (reference sequence). J gave up 4 bases and V 5 bases, and 7 bases lay outside the gene matches. The CDR3 has 15 residues. The DNA for the CDR3 is TGTGCCAGCAGTATGGGTAGCGGGGGGGGAGAGACCCAGTACTTC. This codes for CASSMGSGGGETQYF.

V gene TRBV11-2 combines with J gene TRBJ2-1, with 7 bases identical to TRBD1. V trimming: 1 base; J trimming: 4 bases; junction bases outside the gene matches: 7. The CDR3 is 16 amino acids. Germline-derived CDR1 and CDR2 are SGHAT and FQNNGV. As DNA, the CDR3 is TGTGCCAGCAGCTTAGGCTACAGGGGAGATTACAATGAGCAGTTCTTC. It specifies CASSLGYRGDYNEQFF.

This sequence joins TRBV18 and TRBJ2-7; D possibly corresponds to TRBD1 (6 bases). The CDR3 length is 15 residues. V was pared by 2 bases and J by 6 bases, with 17 bases between. CDR1 is KGHSH, CDR2 LQKENI, per germline. CDR3 in DNA: TGTGCCAGCTCACCAAGGGAACAGGGTTGGATCGAGCAGTACTTC. It specifies CASSPREQGWIEQYF. Based on the CDR3 plus reference TRBV18 and TRBJ2-7, the full variable domain is NAGVMQNPRHLVRRRGQEARLRCSPMKGHSHVYWYRQLPEEGLKFMVYLQKENIIDESGMPKERFSAEFPKEGPSILRIQQVVRGDSAAYFCASSPREQGWIEQYFGPGTRLTVT.

The chain employs TRBV4-2 and TRBJ2-1, with 13 bases lining up with TRBD2. Germline V gives CDR1 LGHNA, CDR2 YNFKEQ. V dropped 2 bases and J dropped 7; count of bases not matched to a gene: 8. The CDR3 covers 17 residues. CDR3 region: CASSQRNPGLAGNEQFF. CDR3 nucleotides: TGTGCCAGCAGCCAACGAAATCCGGGACTAGCGGGAAATGAGCAGTTCTTC.

The CDR3 region has the DNA TGTGCCAGCAGCCCTGGGGTACAGGGGTATGGCTACACCTTC. This codes for CASSPGVQGYGYTF. V usage is TRBV7-3 and J usage is TRBJ1-2; 7 bases fit TRBD1. The CDR3 consists of 14 residues. Germline loops: CDR1 SGHTA, CDR2 FQGTGA. With 5 bases clipped from V and 5 bases from J, the junction kept 8 bases outside the gene matches.

There are a few counts of this clone. This chain connects TRBV5-1 to TRBJ2-5, with D uncertain. This CDR3 is 12 amino acids long. Per the germline V gene, CDR1 is SGHRS and CDR2 is YFSETQ. V was shortened by 4 bases and J by 3 bases, with 7 bases between the two germline ends. The CDR3 DNA sequence: TGCGCCAGCAGCCTCCGGGAAGAGACCCAGTACTTC. The encoded protein is CASSLREETQYF.

The rearrangement links TRBV25-1 to TRBJ1-1; D is unclear. The V end was cut by 2 bases, the J end by 1 base, with 17 bases between. CDR3 length equals 17 residues. Germline values: CDR1 MGHDK, CDR2 SYGVNS. CDR3 DNA sequence: TGTGCCAGCAGTGAAGGTACCTCAGGAGACTGGAACACTGAAGCTTTCTTT. It yields the protein CASSEGTSGDWNTEAFF.

The V call is TRBV2, the J call TRBJ2-3, with 7 bases aligning to TRBD2. The germline V gene encodes CDR1 SNHLY and CDR2 FYNNEI. The junction had 12 bases not matched to a gene; V was cut back by 3 bases and J by 6 bases. The CDR3 sequence is 16 residues long. DNA of the CDR3: TGTGCCAGCAGTGAGGGGAGGGGCCGCTTGGAGGATACGCAGTATTTT. Translated: CASSEGRGRLEDTQYF.

This chain connects TRBV11-3 to TRBJ2-1, with a possible D match to TRBD1 (5 bases). Germline V CDR1 and CDR2: SGHNT, YENEEA. The V end lost 5 bases, the J end lost 0 bases, and 11 bases lay between the germline ends. There are 15 residues in the CDR3. CDR3 sequence: CASSRRVASYNEQFF. DNA of the CDR3: TGTGCCAGCAGCCGCAGGGTTGCCTCCTACAATGAGCAGTTCTTC.

Turning to this clone: Other DNA sequences in this sample translate to the same CDR3. The chain joins TRBV4-1 to TRBJ2-7; 8 nucleotides agree with TRBD1. Germline CDR1 is MGHRA and CDR2 is YSYEKL. The CDR3 runs to 14 residues. The junction had 2 bases not matched to a gene; V was cut back by 0 bases and J by 4 bases. DNA of the CDR3: TGCGCCAGCAGCCAAGACAGGGGGCGATACGAGCAGTACTTC. This gives the protein CASSQDRGRYEQYF.

The chain is built from TRBV5-1 and TRBJ1-1, with D maybe TRBD1 (6 bases). The V end was cut by 0 bases, the J end by 5 bases, with 11 bases between. This CDR3 spans 14 amino acids. Germline V gene lookup returns CDR1 SGHRS and CDR2 YFSETQ. CDR3 sequence (DNA): TGCGCCAGCAGCTTGGCAGGGGTCCAAACTGAAGCTTTCTTT. The encoded protein is CASSLAGVQTEAFF.

This rearrangement joins TRBV7-4 to TRBJ2-7, with no clear D. Germline CDR1 reads SGHVT; CDR2 reads SQSDAQ. V dropped 5 bases and J dropped 1 base, with 9 bases sitting between them. The CDR3 runs to 13 residues. Written as DNA, the CDR3 is TGTGCCAGCAGCGGCGAGGCTTCCTACGAGCAGTACTTC. Translated, it gives CASSGEASYEQYF.

The rearrangement joins TRBV5-1 to TRBJ2-2, with TRBD2 matching 11 bases. The CDR3 extends over 17 amino acids. With 2 bases clipped from V and 1 base from J, the junction kept 4 bases outside the gene matches. CDR1 and CDR2 (germline): SGHRS, YFSETQ. CDR3 DNA sequence: TGCGCCAGCAGCTTCCTAGCGGGGGGACTGAACACCGGGGAGCTGTTTTTT. Protein sequence: CASSFLAGGLNTGELFF.

The V gene is TRBV19, the J gene TRBJ1-1, with no clear D. CDR1 is LNHDA, CDR2 SQIVND, per germline (reference sequence). The ends were cut back, 6 bases at V and 1 base at J, with 12 bases in the middle. The CDR3 length is 14 residues. CDR3 nucleotides: TGTGCCAGTAGAAACCGGGAGAAGAACACTGAAGCTTTCTTT. Translation: CASRNREKNTEAFF.

The chain links TRBV6-5 to TRBJ2-7; D unclear. The CDR3 totals 15 residues. Germline loops: CDR1 MNHEY, CDR2 SVGAGI. V was shortened by 4 bases and J by 5 bases, with 18 bases between the two germline ends. CDR3 region: CASSSLRSPPDEQYF. CDR3 sequence (DNA): TGTGCCAGCAGTTCCCTTAGGAGCCCCCCCGACGAGCAGTACTTC.

V is TRBV4-1 and J is TRBJ2-7; the D gene is possibly TRBD1 (5 bases). Per germline, CDR1 MGHRA and CDR2 YSYEKL. V shed 2 bases and J shed 5 bases, with 16 bases lying between them. This CDR3 comprises 15 residues. The CDR3 spells CASSQHHPRVDEQYF. CDR3 coding DNA: TGCGCCAGCAGCCAACATCACCCCAGGGTTGACGAGCAGTACTTC.

The rearrangement uses TRBV27 and TRBJ2-7; D not certain. In germline, CDR1 is MNHEY, CDR2 SMNVEV (reference sequence). This CDR3 comprises 17 residues. Trimming stripped 0 bases from V and 2 bases from J, with 17 bases between. This CDR3 is CASSLSIGQSLTYEQYF. The CDR3 DNA is TGTGCCAGCAGTTTATCGATCGGCCAGTCACTAACCTACGAGCAGTACTTC.

J is TRBJ2-7 and V is TRBV2, with D possibly being TRBD2 (6 bases). Germline-derived CDR1 and CDR2 are SNHLY and FYNNEI. The CDR3 has 13 amino acids. The CDR3, as DNA: TGTGCTACTGGGCTCGGGAGTTTCGACGAGCAGTACTTC. It is translated as CATGLGSFDEQYF.

The chain has TRBV28 and TRBJ1-1, with 10 bases identical to TRBD1. Germline trimming cut 5 bases from V and 1 base from J; bases unmatched to any gene: 4. The CDR3 covers 15 residues. Germline lookup yields CDR1 MDHEN and CDR2 SYDVKM. CDR3 amino acids: CASSTRTGGNTEAFF. In DNA, the CDR3 is TGTGCCAGCAGTACCCGGACAGGGGGGAACACTGAAGCTTTCTTT.

A few counts support this clone. J is TRBJ1-6 and V is TRBV10-3; 9 nucleotides match TRBD1. Germline V gene data show CDR1 as ENHRY and CDR2 as SYGVKD. CDR3 size: 14 residues. V was pared by 4 bases and J by 9 bases, with 4 bases of the junction left unmatched. The CDR3 coding sequence is TGTGCCATCAGTGGAGGGACAGGGTCTTCACCCCTCCACTTT. Its translation: CAISGGTGSSPLHF.

The V call is TRBV30, the J call TRBJ2-7; D may be TRBD1 (7 bases). The CDR3 extends over 15 amino acids. Per germline, CDR1 GTSNPN and CDR2 SVGIG (reference sequence). The germline V and J ends were trimmed by 2 bases and 5 bases, with 19 bases remaining between them. The DNA for the CDR3 is TGTGCCTGGAGTACGGGGCGACAGGGAGGCCACGAGCAGTACTTC. Residues: CAWSTGRQGGHEQYF. Variable domain in full (rest from reference TRBV30 and TRBJ2-7): SQTIHQWPATLVQPVGSPLSLECTVEGTSNPNLYWYRQAAGRGLQLLFYSVGIGQISSEVPQNLSASRPQDRQFILSSKKLLLSDSGFYLCAWSTGRQGGHEQYFGPGTRLTVT.

The rearrangement uses TRBV9 and TRBJ2-1, with TRBD1 matching 9 bases. Per the germline V gene, CDR1 is SGDLS and CDR2 is YYNGEE. Trimming cost V 4 bases and J 6 bases; bases outside gene matches: 5. The CDR3 runs 14 residues. CDR3 region: CASSSGTGRNEQFF. The CDR3 region has the DNA TGTGCCAGCAGCTCCGGGACAGGGCGCAATGAGCAGTTCTTC. The full variable domain, with the rest looked up from reference TRBV9 and TRBJ2-1, is DSGVTQTPKHLITATGQRVTLRCSPRSGDLSVYWYQQSLDQGLQFLIQYYNGEERAKGNILERFSAQQFPDLHSELNLSSLELGDSALYFCASSSGTGRNEQFFGPGTRLTVL.

The V gene is TRBV12-3 or TRBV12-4, the J gene TRBJ2-3; no clear D gene. Trimming stripped 5 bases from V and 6 bases from J, with 9 bases between. CDR3 length equals 12 residues. The CDR3 sequence is CASSPTMDTQYF. The CDR3 DNA follows: TGTGCCAGCAGTCCAACGATGGATACGCAGTATTTT.

CDR3 region: CASSEPGAGYTF. CDR3 in DNA: TGTGCCAGCAGTGAACCAGGGGCTGGCTACACCTTC. The V and J genes are TRBV25-1 and TRBJ1-2, with D possibly being TRBD1 (6 bases). Between the trimmed V and J ends, which lost 2 bases and 7 bases, there was a span of 8 bases. The germline gives CDR1 MGHDK, CDR2 SYGVNS. CDR3 size: 12 residues.

The CDR3 reads CAWTLVPLGAFF. CDR3 DNA: TGTGCCTGGACCCTCGTCCCCCTGGGAGCTTTCTTT. The chain employs TRBV30 and TRBJ1-1; unclear D gene. CDR1 and CDR2 from the germline V gene are GTSNPN and SVGIG (reference sequence). V lost 4 bases, J lost 10 bases, and 16 bases lay in between. The CDR3 covers 12 residues.

V usage is TRBV6-5 and J usage is TRBJ2-2, with no clear D. CDR1 is MNHEY and CDR2 is SVGAGI in the germline V gene. The CDR3 contains 14 residues. CDR3 sequence: CAARYNHNTGELFF. DNA for the CDR3: TGTGCTGCACGATACAACCACAACACCGGGGAGCTGTTTTTT.